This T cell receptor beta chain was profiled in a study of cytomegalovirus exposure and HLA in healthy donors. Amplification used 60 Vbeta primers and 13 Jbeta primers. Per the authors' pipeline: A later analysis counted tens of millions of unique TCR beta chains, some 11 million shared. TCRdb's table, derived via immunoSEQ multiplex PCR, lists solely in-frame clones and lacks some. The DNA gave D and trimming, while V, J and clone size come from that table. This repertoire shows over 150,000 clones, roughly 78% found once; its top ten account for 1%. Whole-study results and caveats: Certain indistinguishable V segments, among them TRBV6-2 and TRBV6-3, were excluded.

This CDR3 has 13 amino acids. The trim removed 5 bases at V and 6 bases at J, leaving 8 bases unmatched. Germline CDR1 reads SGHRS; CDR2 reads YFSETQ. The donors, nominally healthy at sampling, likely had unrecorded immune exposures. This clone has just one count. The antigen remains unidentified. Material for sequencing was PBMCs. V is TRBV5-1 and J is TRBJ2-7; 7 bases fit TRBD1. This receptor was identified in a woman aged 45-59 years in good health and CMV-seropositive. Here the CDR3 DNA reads TGCGCCAGCAGGACAGGGAAGGATTCCGAGCAGTACTTC. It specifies CASRTGKDSEQYF.